A single TCR beta chain is shown here with its context. CDR1 and CDR2 from the germline V gene are SGHTA and FQGNSA. With 5 bases removed from V and 6 bases from J, the gap between germline ends came to 14 bases. CDR3 size: 13 residues. Vbeta (60) and Jbeta (13) primers were used in the PCR. The repertoire was sequenced with immunoSEQ multiplex PCR; TCRdb's copy has only in-frame clones and lacks some. The sample lists some 90,000 clones; about 80% were seen once. This sample was taken from a study of cytomegalovirus exposure and HLA in healthy donors. Sequencing input: PBMCs. The gene calls are TRBV7-2 and TRBJ2-7; no clear D gene. The clonotype was recovered from a human donor in good health. The DNA for the CDR3 is TGTGCCAGCAGCAAAACGTACAGTTCCGAGCAGTACTTC. This sequence encodes CASSKTYSSEQYF.